This T cell receptor (beta chain) appears in the sequencing data of a study of beta chain features in type 1 diabetes. Findings of the study overall: The naive, central memory and Treg TCRB repertoires showed an apparent similarity that was greater among patients than among healthy donors.

The isolated RNA, all of it, was reverse transcribed, so expressed TCRB transcripts were what got sequenced. Profiled with immunoSEQ multiplex PCR; TCRdb holds only in-frame clones, not every one. In the table there are about 410,000 clones, about 15% of which are singletons. A word on this clone: Its antigen is not identified.

The sequencing input was naive CD4+ T cells from blood. The clonotype comes from a man in his thirties or forties in good health.

CDR3 nucleotide sequence: TGTGCCTGGAGCCGAGGGCTGATGGACACTGAAGCTTTCTTT. This translates into CAWSRGLMDTEAFF. J is TRBJ1-1 and V is TRBV30; D not certain. Germline CDR1 and CDR2: GTSNPN and SVGIG (reference sequence). The CDR3 consists of 14 residues. Trimming cost V 3 bases and J 3 bases, with 14 bases left between them.